Sequencing of this T cell receptor beta chain was carried out in a study of neurological immune-mediated disorders. Study background: Multiple sclerosis patients numbering approximately 34 comprised roughly 31 relapsing-remitting and 3 secondary progressive patients. Findings of the study overall: Subjects shared no identical expanded-clone CDR3 amino acid sequences, suggesting private TCR-beta repertoires in all groups. HTLV-1-associated myelopathy led in TCR clonal expansion, while multiple sclerosis ranked lowest, below healthy controls.

Libraries used 2 million unsorted PBMCs kept frozen in RNAlater. From germline, CDR1 is DFQATT and CDR2 SNEGSKA (reference sequence). CDR3 length: 13 residues. Trimming stripped 0 bases from V and 7 bases from J, with 10 bases between. TCRdb reprocessed the 5' RACE reads via MiXCR and lists one record per CDR3 protein. The data show 25,000 to 35,000 distinct CDR3 sequences, with around 1.5% seen just once and roughly 8.7% held by the top ten. This clonotype has at least ten counts. Its antigen is currently unknown. The receptor's source is a woman aged 25-40 years with multiple sclerosis. The chain joins TRBV20-1 to TRBJ1-5; no firm D call. Sequencing was carried out using PBMCs. CDR3 coding DNA: TGCAGTGCTAGAGATCAGGTGTGGCAGCCCCAGCATTTT. Encoded protein: CSARDQVWQPQHF.